Each of the 14 T cell receptor beta chains below was sequenced from the same sample in a study of early T cells in non-severe SARS-CoV-2 infection (dated by TCRdb to about 2021). Libraries were constructed by 5' RACE. Sequencing was performed on a NextSeq 500. Through fastp at Q25 and MiXCR, TCRdb rebuilt clones from the public reads, retaining in-frame beta chains. For every CDR3 protein sequence, its rows merge into one entry that carries the most common genes and DNA. The sample table contains 40,000 or so distinct CDR3 sequences; only one count was recorded for 5.5% to 7.5% of them. The top ten hold roughly 12% of the sample. The sequencing input was whole blood. The receptors here all came from an adult who was a healthcare worker with PCR-confirmed SARS-CoV-2 infection or an uninfected control (not recorded which).

This clonotype has ten or more counts. The chain is built from TRBV19 and TRBJ2-5, with 9 nucleotides matching TRBD1. CDR3 size: 14 residues. Per the germline V gene, CDR1 is LNHDA and CDR2 is SQIVND (reference sequence). J was trimmed by 9 bases and V by 5 bases; bases with no gene match: 10. The CDR3 coding sequence is TGTGCCAGTAGTCCGACAGGGGGAGGCGAGGCCCAGTACTTC. Translation: CASSPTGGGEAQYF.

This clonotype was seen ten or more times. The genes are TRBV15 and TRBJ2-3, with 7 nucleotides matching TRBD2. CDR1 and CDR2 from the germline V gene are LNHNV and YYDKDF (reference sequence). V dropped 11 bases and J dropped 0; count of bases not matched to a gene: 5. CDR3 length: 13 amino acids. CDR3 amino acids: CAARGGSTDTQYF. CDR3 DNA sequence: TGTGCCGCGCGCGGGGGTAGCACAGATACGCAGTATTTT.

This clonotype has at least ten counts. V is TRBV5-1 and J is TRBJ1-6; D may be TRBD1 (6 bases). The CDR3 has 16 amino acids. Trimming took 4 bases from V and 4 from J, leaving 15 bases between them. Per germline, CDR1 SGHRS and CDR2 YFSETQ. Here the CDR3 DNA reads TGCGCCAGCAGCCCTCAACAGGGTAGTTATAATTCACCCCTCCACTTT. It codes for CASSPQQGSYNSPLHF.

This clonotype was detected many times. The chain links TRBV7-8 to TRBJ2-7; D possibly corresponds to TRBD2 (5 bases). The ends were cut back, 5 bases at V and 4 bases at J, with 18 bases in the middle. The CDR3 loop spans 15 amino acids. Germline assignment: CDR1 SGHVS and CDR2 FQNEAQ. CDR3 sequence (DNA): TGTGCCAGCAGCCCGAGCCTAGGACTTAATTACGAGCAGTACTTC. It is translated as CASSPSLGLNYEQYF.

The rearrangement uses TRBV6-5 and TRBJ2-2; no definite D call. The CDR3 sequence is 15 residues long. V lost 0 bases, J lost 0 bases, and 5 bases lay in between. CDR1 is MNHEY and CDR2 is SVGAGI in the germline V gene. The DNA of the CDR3 is TGTGCCAGCAGTTACTCAAGTACGAACACCGGGGAGCTGTTTTTT. Translated: CASSYSSTNTGELFF.

The chain carries TRBV4-1 and TRBJ2-3; perhaps TRBD2 as D (5 bases). V dropped 1 base and J dropped 0 bases, with 14 bases sitting between them. Per the germline V gene, CDR1 is MGHRA and CDR2 is YSYEKL. This CDR3 is built from 17 residues. CDR3 in amino acids: CASSQGVLRGSTDTQYF. The CDR3 DNA sequence: TGCGCCAGCAGCCAAGGGGTCCTACGGGGTAGCACAGATACGCAGTATTTT.

This clonotype has at least ten counts. CDR3 DNA: TGTGCCAGCTCCCCTCTTGGAGCGGCATACAATGAGCAGTTCTTC. Residues: CASSPLGAAYNEQFF. The rearrangement links TRBV18 to TRBJ2-1; tentative D call: TRBD2 (5 bases). CDR1 and CDR2 from the germline V gene are KGHSH and LQKENI. V dropped 6 bases and J dropped 4 bases, with 16 bases sitting between them. CDR3 size: 15 residues.

At least ten counts were recorded for this clonotype. The rearrangement joins TRBV9 to TRBJ2-7, with 7 bases aligning to TRBD2. This CDR3 has 13 residues. The trim removed 3 bases at V and 9 bases at J, leaving 9 bases unmatched. Germline V gene lookup returns CDR1 SGDLS and CDR2 YYNGEE. The CDR3: CASSGPGGSGQYF. The CDR3 nucleotides read TGTGCCAGCAGCGGTCCGGGGGGATCGGGGCAGTACTTC.

This clonotype was observed many times. This rearrangement joins TRBV20-1 to TRBJ2-1; possible D gene TRBD2, 5 bases. From germline, CDR1 is DFQATT and CDR2 SNEGSKA (reference sequence). V lost 2 bases and J 1 base, leaving 12 bases between the germline ends. This CDR3 region has 15 residues. The CDR3 is CSARSPSGSYNEQFF. DNA of the CDR3: TGCAGTGCTAGATCCCCATCGGGGTCCTACAATGAGCAGTTCTTC.

The sample holds many counts of this clonotype. V and J are TRBV29-1 and TRBJ2-3; unclear D gene. Germline lookup yields CDR1 SQVTM and CDR2 ANQGSEA. With 4 bases removed from V and 2 bases from J, the gap between germline ends came to 10 bases. CDR3 length equals 13 residues. For the CDR3, the DNA is TGCAGCGTTGGTTTTGAGTTCACAGATACGCAGTATTTT. It specifies CSVGFEFTDTQYF.

The chain combines TRBV12-3 or TRBV12-4 with TRBJ2-7; 7 bases are a match to TRBD2. This CDR3 has 15 amino acids. J lost 6 bases, V lost 5 bases, and 13 bases had no gene match. In DNA, the CDR3 is TGTGCCAGCAGTGGGGGAGCGGGGTCCGGTGGCGAGCAGTACTTC. Its protein is CASSGGAGSGGEQYF.

The chain uses TRBV10-1 and TRBJ1-4; D perhaps matches TRBD1 (6 bases). The CDR3 contains 14 residues. The germline V gene encodes CDR1 WNHNN and CDR2 SYGVQD (reference sequence). Trimming took off 3 bases at V and 8 bases at J, with 13 bases between the two ends. This CDR3 reads CASSDKGGSEKLFF. The CDR3 nucleotides read TGCGCCAGCAGTGATAAAGGGGGTTCGGAAAAACTGTTTTTT.

This clonotype has at least ten counts. The V and J genes are TRBV11-2 and TRBJ2-1; a weak D match, TRBD1 (5 bases). Germline CDR1 reads SGHAT; CDR2 reads FQNNGV. The CDR3 has 15 residues. The V gene lost 5 bases and the J gene lost 1 base, with 12 bases spanning the gap. The CDR3 DNA reads as TGTGCCAGCAGCGATAATAGGGGTTCCTACAATGAGCAGTTCTTC. Protein product: CASSDNRGSYNEQFF.

This clonotype was seen many times. The chain carries TRBV20-1 and TRBJ2-7; the D gene is possibly TRBD1 (6 bases). The V gene's germline CDR1 is DFQATT and CDR2 SNEGSKA (reference sequence). V lost 5 bases to trimming and J lost 2 bases, with 22 bases between them. The CDR3 spans 16 residues. CDR3 coding DNA: TGCAGTGCTTCTCCTCTCCCCGGGACATCGGCCTACGAGCAGTACTTC. Amino acids: CSASPLPGTSAYEQYF.